Described below is a single TCR beta chain sequence and its context. TCRdb keeps only in-frame clones here, not all; method: immunoSEQ multiplex PCR. The data contain approximately 16,000 clones, approximately 62% of them seen just once; the ten biggest clones take up around 13%. The data stem from a study of CD4+ T cells in melanoma. This CDR3 has 17 amino acids. Germline V CDR1 and CDR2: LNHDA, SQIVND (reference sequence). V shed 11 bases, J shed 0 bases, and the junction held 18 bases outside the gene matches. The chain combines TRBV19 with TRBJ1-1; 7 bases line up with TRBD1. Material for sequencing was cells from a culture (not recorded whether cultured in vitro). The receptor was isolated from a human donor with melanoma. This CDR3 is CAGTEARDSPMNTEAFF. The CDR3 bases are TGTGCCGGAACAGAAGCTAGGGACAGTCCAATGAACACTGAAGCTTTCTTT.